The T cell receptor (beta chain) described here comes from a study of cytomegalovirus exposure and HLA in healthy donors. The donors were healthy bone marrow donors. V lost 2 bases and J lost 5, with 18 bases in between. The CDR3 loop spans 16 amino acids. Germline CDR1 is SGHTA and CDR2 is FQGNSA. Both 60 Vbeta primers and 13 Jbeta primers went into the PCR. Using immunoSEQ multiplex PCR, the repertoire was profiled, and TCRdb retains in-frame clones only, with some absent. Its table lists some 46,000 clones. The rearrangement joins TRBV7-2 to TRBJ2-5; D gene uncertain. The sample comprised PBMCs. This sequence was found in a woman younger than 45 in good health and CMV-seronegative. CDR3 nucleotides: TGTGCCAGCAGCTTACCCTCCGGTGAGGAACGGGAGACCCAGTACTTC. Amino acid sequence: CASSLPSGEERETQYF.